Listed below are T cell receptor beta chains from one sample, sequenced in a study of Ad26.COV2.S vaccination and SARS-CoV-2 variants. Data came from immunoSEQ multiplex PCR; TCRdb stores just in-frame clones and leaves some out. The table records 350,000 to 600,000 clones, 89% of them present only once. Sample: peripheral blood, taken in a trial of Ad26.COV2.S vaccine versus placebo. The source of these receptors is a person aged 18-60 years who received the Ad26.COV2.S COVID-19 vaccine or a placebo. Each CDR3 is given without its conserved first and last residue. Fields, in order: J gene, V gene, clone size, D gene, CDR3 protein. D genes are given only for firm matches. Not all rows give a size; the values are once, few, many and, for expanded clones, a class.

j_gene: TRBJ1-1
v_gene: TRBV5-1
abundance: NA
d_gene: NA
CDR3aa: ASSLNIGVNTEAF

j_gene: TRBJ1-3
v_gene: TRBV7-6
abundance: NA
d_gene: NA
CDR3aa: ASSPGGAGNTIY

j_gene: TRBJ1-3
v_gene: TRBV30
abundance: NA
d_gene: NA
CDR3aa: AWSVSGAGNTIY

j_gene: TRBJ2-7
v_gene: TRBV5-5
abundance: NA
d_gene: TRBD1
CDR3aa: ASSQKTGGLSYEQY

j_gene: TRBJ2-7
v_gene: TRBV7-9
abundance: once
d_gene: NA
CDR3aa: ASSRSSYEQY

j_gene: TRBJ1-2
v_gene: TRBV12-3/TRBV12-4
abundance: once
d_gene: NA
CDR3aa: ASSPRNDGGYT

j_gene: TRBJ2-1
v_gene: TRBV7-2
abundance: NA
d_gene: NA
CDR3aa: ASSLGIGSRNEQF

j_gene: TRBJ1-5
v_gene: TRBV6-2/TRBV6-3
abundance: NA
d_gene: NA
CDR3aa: ASSHGEGGQPQH

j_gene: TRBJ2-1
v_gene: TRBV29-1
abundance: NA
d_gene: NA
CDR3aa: SVSKGGYNEQF

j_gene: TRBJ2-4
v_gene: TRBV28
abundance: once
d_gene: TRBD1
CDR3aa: ASSIDGQGLNIQY

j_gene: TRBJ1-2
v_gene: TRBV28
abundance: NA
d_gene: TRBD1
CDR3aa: ASRPGTDLFYGYT

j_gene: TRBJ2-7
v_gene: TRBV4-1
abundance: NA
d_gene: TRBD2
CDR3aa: ASSQVSSGTYEQY

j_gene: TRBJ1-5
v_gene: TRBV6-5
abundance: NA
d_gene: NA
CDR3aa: ASSYTSNQPQH

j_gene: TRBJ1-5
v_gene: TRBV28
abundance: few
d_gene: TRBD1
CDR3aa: ASRRTGNQPQH

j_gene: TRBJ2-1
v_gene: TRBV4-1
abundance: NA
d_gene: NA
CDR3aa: ASSQGGAVRSYNEQF

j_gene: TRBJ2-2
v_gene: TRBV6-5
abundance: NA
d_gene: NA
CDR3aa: ASSYRPGANTGELF

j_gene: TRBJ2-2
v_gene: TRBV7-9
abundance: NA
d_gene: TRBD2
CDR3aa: ASSLRTSGTGELF

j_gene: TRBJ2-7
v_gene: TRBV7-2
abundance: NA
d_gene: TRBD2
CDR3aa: ASSLARPAGVSYEQY

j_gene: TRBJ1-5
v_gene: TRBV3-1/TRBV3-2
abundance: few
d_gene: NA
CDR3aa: ASSATTGGPQH

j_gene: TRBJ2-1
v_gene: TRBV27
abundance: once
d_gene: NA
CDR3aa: ASSLVLGNEQF

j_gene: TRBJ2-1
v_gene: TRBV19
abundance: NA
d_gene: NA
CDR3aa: ASSLVGEQF

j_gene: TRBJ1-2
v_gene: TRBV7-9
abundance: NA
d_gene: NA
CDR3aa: ASSSAGGSGYT

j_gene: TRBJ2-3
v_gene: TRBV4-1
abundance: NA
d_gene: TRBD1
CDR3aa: ASSQLKTGDGGSDTQY

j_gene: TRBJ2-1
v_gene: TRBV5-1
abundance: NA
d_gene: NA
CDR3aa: ASSSAQPIQAALYNEQF

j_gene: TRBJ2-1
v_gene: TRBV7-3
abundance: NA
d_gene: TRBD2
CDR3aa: ASSLTGLAQSNEQF

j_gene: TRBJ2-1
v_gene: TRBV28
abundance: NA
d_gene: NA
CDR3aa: ASTPSSPYNEQF

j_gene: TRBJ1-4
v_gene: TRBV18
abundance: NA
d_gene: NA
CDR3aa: ASSPNTGKGEKLF

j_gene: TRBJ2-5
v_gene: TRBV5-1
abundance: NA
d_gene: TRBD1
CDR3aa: ASSLAGDRVETQY

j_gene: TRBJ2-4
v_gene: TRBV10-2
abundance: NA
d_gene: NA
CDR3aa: ASRETDLAKNIQY

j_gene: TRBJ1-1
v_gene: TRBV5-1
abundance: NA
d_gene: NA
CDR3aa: ASSSRQTNTEAF